This TCR beta chain was observed in a study of cytomegalovirus exposure and HLA in healthy donors. Study observations and caveats: Based on reports, TCR beta sequences accurately predicted HLA-A and HLA-B alleles for most subjects. The classifier reportedly diagnosed cytomegalovirus status with high specificity and sensitivity.

The CDR3 covers 16 residues. The V gene's germline CDR1 is MDHEN and CDR2 SYDVKM. V lost 5 bases to trimming and J lost 3 bases; unmatched junction nucleotides: 5. A word on this clone: The antigen is unknown.

PCR used 60 Vbeta primers and 13 Jbeta primers. The data were produced by immunoSEQ multiplex PCR, yet TCRdb's version contains in-frame clones alone and is incomplete. The sample includes under 200,000 clones, roughly 75% of them seen just once. The receptor was isolated from a man between 18 and 35 years old in good health and CMV-seronegative. The sample consisted of PBMCs. The chain is built from TRBV28 and TRBJ2-7; 15 positions match TRBD2. CDR3 residues: CASSAGLAGGFYEQYF. DNA of the CDR3: TGTGCCAGCAGTGCCGGACTAGCGGGGGGGTTCTACGAGCAGTACTTC.